Here is one TCR beta chain with its context. Method: immunoSEQ multiplex PCR; TCRdb's copy keeps in-frame clones and lacks some. The data contain fewer than 130,000 clones, approximately 91% of them seen just once; the ten biggest clones take up about 3%. This CDR3 contains 16 residues. Germline lookup yields CDR1 LNHNV and CDR2 YYDKDF (reference sequence). The J segment lost 1 base and the V segment lost 2 bases, leaving 4 bases of the junction unmatched. The data were taken from a study of T cell changes during pregnancy in multiple sclerosis. The specimen comprised peripheral blood, sampled after pregnancy. This receptor was obtained from a female donor with multiple sclerosis, enrolled in a pregnancy study. V gene TRBV15 combines with J gene TRBJ2-5; TRBD1 matches at 10 bases. This chain's CDR3 is CATSRTRQGAQETQYF. The CDR3 DNA reads as TGTGCCACCAGCAGAACCCGACAGGGGGCCCAAGAGACCCAGTACTTC.